Listed below are T cell receptor beta chains from one sample, sequenced in a study of early T cells in non-severe SARS-CoV-2 infection. TCRdb used MiXCR to reprocess the 5' RACE reads, holding one entry per CDR3 protein. The sample has tens of thousands of distinct CDR3 sequences; approximately 10% are singletons. Material: whole blood. Receptor source: an adult who was a healthcare worker with PCR-confirmed SARS-CoV-2 infection or an uninfected control (not recorded which). Each CDR3 is given with its conserved first and last residue. The D gene is left open where the match is weak. Clone size appears in some rows only: once, few, many, or a class for an expanded clone.

v_call	j_call	clone_size	d_call	cdr3_aa	cdr3_nt
TRBV6-6	TRBJ1-2	many	TRBD1	CASSYGWQGDTNYGYTF	TGTGCCAGCAGTTACGGGTGGCAGGGGGATACTAACTATGGCTACACCTTC
TRBV20-1	TRBJ1-3	few	NA	CSASWNAGNTIYF	TGCAGTGCTAGTTGGAATGCTGGAAACACCATATATTTT
TRBV7-2	TRBJ2-3	NA	TRBD1	CASSLYRGQDTQYF	TGTGCCAGCAGCTTATACAGGGGGCAGGATACGCAGTATTTT
TRBV7-9	TRBJ2-5	NA	NA	CASSPIGQTQETQYF	TGTGCCAGCAGCCCTATCGGACAAACCCAAGAGACCCAGTACTTC
TRBV29-1	TRBJ2-3	NA	TRBD2	CSVEWFGGARDTQYF	TGCAGCGTTGAATGGTTCGGGGGGGCGCGGGATACGCAGTATTTT
TRBV13	TRBJ1-6	many	TRBD1	CASSGTGNSPLHF	TGTGCCAGCTCCGGGACAGGAAATTCACCCCTCCACTTT
TRBV14	TRBJ2-2	NA	TRBD1	CASSQVFGTGKFAGELFF	TGTGCCAGCAGCCAAGTATTCGGGACAGGGAAGTTTGCCGGGGAGCTGTTTTTT
TRBV18	TRBJ2-5	many	NA	CASSPTVAETQYF	TGTGCCAGCTCACCCACGGTTGCGGAGACCCAGTACTTC
TRBV6-2/TRBV6-3	TRBJ1-1	NA	NA	CASSSPSRYEAFF	TGTGCCAGCAGTTCCCCCAGCAGGTATGAAGCTTTCTTT
TRBV20-1	TRBJ1-1	few	NA	CSASSQGITEAFF	TGCAGTGCTTCATCACAGGGCATCACTGAAGCTTTCTTT
TRBV6-1	TRBJ2-7	many	TRBD1	CASSATWDRGNEQYF	TGTGCCAGCAGTGCAACCTGGGACAGGGGTAACGAGCAGTACTTC
TRBV7-6	TRBJ2-6	many	NA	CASSLGAGSGANVLTF	TGTGCCAGCAGCTTAGGGGCCGGGAGTGGGGCCAACGTCCTGACTTTC
TRBV4-3	TRBJ1-1	many	NA	CASSQYLGSTEAFF	TGCGCCAGCAGCCAATATCTCGGGAGCACTGAAGCTTTCTTT
TRBV5-1	TRBJ2-2	many	NA	CASSAGNPNTGELFF	TGCGCCAGCTCGGCGGGGAATCCTAACACCGGGGAGCTGTTTTTT
TRBV20-1	TRBJ2-1	NA	TRBD1	CSAYRGSGYNEQFF	TGCAGTGCTTACAGGGGATCGGGGTACAATGAGCAGTTCTTC
TRBV7-9	TRBJ2-1	many	NA	CASSLNPTTHNEQFF	TGTGCCAGCAGCTTAAACCCGACTACCCACAATGAGCAGTTCTTC
TRBV5-1	TRBJ2-3	NA	TRBD2	CASSPRTSGGGSSPYF	TGCGCCAGCAGCCCGCGGACTAGCGGGGGGGGCAGCTCGCCGTATTTT
TRBV28	TRBJ2-2	many	TRBD2	CASRTGLAANTGELFF	TGTGCCAGCAGAACGGGACTAGCGGCGAACACCGGGGAGCTGTTTTTT
TRBV7-9	TRBJ2-1	many	NA	CASSLGQGEQFEQFF	TGTGCCAGCAGCCTAGGGCAGGGAGAACAATTTGAGCAGTTCTTC
TRBV24-1	TRBJ2-5	NA	NA	CATSDVGAGETQYF	TGTGCCACCAGTGACGTTGGGGCAGGCGAGACCCAGTACTTC
TRBV10-3	TRBJ2-1	few	TRBD2	CAITRGGASYNEQFF	TGTGCCATCACTCGCGGGGGGGCCAGTTACAATGAGCAGTTCTTC
TRBV12-3/TRBV12-4	TRBJ1-1	NA	NA	CASSPSWGRATEAFF	TGTGCCAGCAGCCCATCCTGGGGCAGGGCCACTGAAGCTTTCTTT
TRBV7-6	TRBJ1-1	many	NA	CASSLSRMNTEAFF	TGTGCCAGCAGCTTAAGCCGAATGAACACTGAAGCTTTCTTT
TRBV27	TRBJ2-2	few	NA	CASSFQRNTGELFF	TGTGCCAGCAGTTTCCAGCGGAACACCGGGGAGCTGTTTTTT
TRBV11-2	TRBJ1-4	NA	NA	CASSGGVVYEKLFF	TGTGCCAGCAGCGGCGGGGTGGTCTACGAAAAACTGTTTTTT
TRBV7-6	TRBJ1-5	few	NA	CASSTGSNQPQHF	TGTGCCAGCAGCACGGGCAGCAATCAGCCCCAGCATTTT
TRBV15	TRBJ2-1	NA	NA	CATSRGPAGYEQFF	TGTGCCACCAGCAGGGGCCCGGCCGGATATGAGCAGTTCTTC
TRBV7-2	TRBJ1-6	many	NA	CASSLALWVGSPLHF	TGTGCCAGCAGCTTAGCGTTATGGGTGGGGTCACCCCTCCACTTT
TRBV6-2/TRBV6-3	TRBJ1-6	many	NA	CASSELSSYNSPLHF	TGTGCCAGCAGCGAACTGAGCTCCTATAATTCACCCCTCCACTTT
TRBV7-9	TRBJ1-1	many	NA	CASSLSYTEAFF	TGTGCCAGCAGCTTATCTTACACTGAAGCTTTCTTT
TRBV29-1	TRBJ1-2	many	NA	CSSRGNYGYTF	TGCAGCTCCAGGGGCAACTATGGCTACACCTTC
TRBV20-1	TRBJ2-1	medium-sized	NA	CSAREAASYNEQFF	TGCAGTGCTAGAGAAGCGGCCTCCTACAATGAGCAGTTCTTC
TRBV9	TRBJ2-3	NA	TRBD1	CASSPRTGTDTQYF	TGTGCCAGCAGCCCCCGGACAGGAACAGATACGCAGTATTTT
TRBV3-1	TRBJ2-1	NA	NA	CASSQTGTYNEQFF	TGTGCCAGCAGCCAGACAGGTACCTACAATGAGCAGTTCTTC
TRBV12-3/TRBV12-4	TRBJ2-6	NA	NA	CASSLGRSSGANVLTF	TGTGCCAGCAGTTTAGGCAGGTCATCAGGGGCCAACGTCCTGACTTTC
TRBV10-3	TRBJ2-7	many	TRBD1	CAISPNGRGPEQYF	TGTGCCATCAGTCCCAATGGCAGGGGGCCCGAGCAGTACTTC
TRBV7-3	TRBJ2-7	many	TRBD1	CASSFPGGEQYF	TGTGCCAGCAGCTTCCCAGGGGGCGAGCAGTACTTC
TRBV11-2	TRBJ2-5	many	NA	CASSKQETQYF	TGTGCCAGCAGCAAACAAGAGACCCAGTACTTC
TRBV7-2	TRBJ1-1	few	NA	CASSLIGANTEAFF	TGTGCCAGCAGCTTGATAGGAGCTAACACTGAAGCTTTCTTT
TRBV18	TRBJ2-5	few	TRBD1	CASSPPQGQGKETQYF	TGTGCCAGCTCACCACCGCAGGGACAGGGGAAAGAGACCCAGTACTTC
TRBV11-2	TRBJ2-7	many	NA	CASSGGSSYEQYF	TGTGCCAGCAGCGGGGGGAGCTCCTACGAGCAGTACTTC
TRBV28	TRBJ2-1	few	NA	CASSFDNEQFF	TGTGCCAGCAGTTTCGACAATGAGCAGTTCTTC
TRBV11-2	TRBJ2-2	NA	NA	CASSYPASTGELFF	TGTGCCAGCAGCTACCCCGCTTCCACCGGGGAGCTGTTTTTT
TRBV6-2/TRBV6-3	TRBJ2-3	few	NA	CASSYPINRVSTDTQYF	TGTGCCAGCAGTTACCCTATTAACAGGGTTAGCACAGATACGCAGTATTTT
TRBV6-5	TRBJ1-3	many	NA	CASSQDIMDRNTIYF	TGTGCCAGCAGCCAGGACATAATGGATCGAAACACCATATATTTT
TRBV20-1	TRBJ2-3	NA	TRBD2	CSARDLGGGAMSADTQYF	TGCAGTGCTAGAGATCTAGGCGGGGGGGCTATGAGTGCAGATACGCAGTATTTT
TRBV7-2	TRBJ2-2	many	NA	CASSTTLLRGGTGELFF	TGTGCCAGCAGCACGACGCTGCTGCGGGGTGGGACCGGGGAGCTGTTTTTT
TRBV11-2	TRBJ2-2	many	NA	CASSLAGTTAFTGELFF	TGTGCCAGCAGCTTAGCAGGGACAACTGCTTTCACCGGGGAGCTGTTTTTT
TRBV11-2	TRBJ2-7	many	NA	CASSPGVTAYEQYF	TGTGCCAGCAGCCCAGGGGTCACAGCCTACGAGCAGTACTTC
TRBV28	TRBJ1-5	NA	NA	CASSLDTNQPQHF	TGTGCCAGCAGTTTAGACACAAATCAGCCCCAGCATTTT
TRBV7-6	TRBJ2-7	NA	TRBD2	CASSSLTGLAGTSKQYF	TGTGCCAGCAGCTCCCTTACAGGACTAGCGGGGACTTCCAAGCAGTACTTC
TRBV5-6	TRBJ1-1	many	NA	CATSLLRGNTEAFF	TGTGCCACCAGCTTGTTGAGGGGGAACACTGAAGCTTTCTTT
TRBV12-3/TRBV12-4	TRBJ2-2	many	NA	CASSPTDFPGELFF	TGTGCCAGCAGTCCCACAGATTTCCCCGGGGAGCTGTTTTTT
TRBV11-3	TRBJ2-1	many	TRBD2	CASSSGLAGGNEQFF	TGTGCCAGCAGCTCGGGACTAGCGGGGGGTAATGAGCAGTTCTTC
TRBV11-3	TRBJ2-3	NA	NA	CASSQDINADTQYF	TGTGCCAGCAGCCAGGACATCAATGCAGATACGCAGTATTTT
TRBV5-1	TRBJ2-2	many	NA	CASSLALGGTGELFF	TGCGCCAGCAGCTTGGCCTTAGGAGGCACCGGGGAGCTGTTTTTT
TRBV27	TRBJ1-4	NA	NA	CASKSPGRVDEKLFF	TGTGCCAGCAAGTCCCCGGGGCGAGTCGATGAAAAACTGTTTTTT
TRBV28	TRBJ1-5	many	NA	CASSLMGYQPQHF	TGTGCCAGCAGTCTAATGGGGTATCAGCCCCAGCATTTT
TRBV6-2/TRBV6-3	TRBJ2-3	many	TRBD2	CATTNGGSNTQYF	TGTGCCACCACCAACGGGGGGTCAAATACGCAGTATTTT
TRBV29-1	TRBJ2-7	few	NA	CSVKNVGPYEQYF	TGCAGCGTGAAGAACGTGGGTCCCTACGAGCAGTACTTC